The source of this T cell receptor (beta chain) is a study of cytomegalovirus exposure and HLA in healthy donors. General study results and limits: A previous analysis found most TCR beta V segments productive roughly 90% or roughly 30% of the time. What was likely a sequencing artifact was a cluster of highly shared sequence variants. Most subjects' HLA-A and HLA-B alleles were reportedly predicted from TCR beta sequences.

CDR1 is MDHEN, CDR2 SYDVKM, per germline. The CDR3 length is 15 residues. V shed 10 bases and J 0 bases; nucleotides not matched to a gene: 9. There are a few counts of this clone. Its target is not known. This PCR relied on a set of 60 Vbeta primers and 13 Jbeta primers. This table comes from immunoSEQ multiplex PCR, and its TCRdb copy is limited to in-frame clones, with some not included. Among about 89,000 clones listed, around 67% were seen once. Donors counted as nominally healthy when sampled, yet unrecorded immune exposures were likely. The TCR comes from a male donor in good health and CMV-seronegative. This chain connects TRBV28 to TRBJ2-7, with 10 bases identical to TRBD1. Input material: PBMCs. The CDR3 loop is CATYFGQGGSYEQYF. The CDR3 DNA sequence: TGTGCCACCTATTTCGGACAGGGGGGCTCCTACGAGCAGTACTTC. Combining the CDR3 with reference TRBV28 and TRBJ2-7 gives the whole variable domain DVKVTQSSRYLVKRTGEKVFLECVQDMDHENMFWYRQDPGLGLRLIYFSYDVKMKEKGDIPEGYSVSREKKERFSLILESASTNQTSMYLCATYFGQGGSYEQYFGPGTRLTVT.